One sample yielded the 8 T cell receptor beta chains listed below, sequenced in a study of T cell clones after liver transplantation. This table comes from immunoSEQ multiplex PCR, and its TCRdb copy is limited to in-frame clones, with some not included. The data show tens of thousands of clones, less than 75% seen once. Material: CD4+ T cells from blood, obtained at the 22-month timepoint. The receptors originated from a human patient who received a liver transplant. Some of the T cells may derive from the graft donor.

For the CDR3, the DNA is TGTGCCAGCAGCTTGAGCGGGGGTTACGGGCCGCAAGAGACCCAGTACTTC. Translating gives CASSLSGGYGPQETQYF. The genes are TRBV5-4 and TRBJ2-5; 8 positions match TRBD2. With 1 base clipped from V and 2 bases from J, the junction kept 10 bases outside the gene matches. The CDR3 runs 17 residues. The V gene's germline CDR1 is SGHNT and CDR2 YYREEE (reference sequence).

This clone appeared a single time. The V gene is TRBV21-1, the J gene TRBJ1-5. TRBV21-1 is shown as a pseudogene. The CDR3 covers 14 residues. DNA for the CDR3: TGTGCCAGCAGCCCTTGGCGGACCGGCCAGCCCCAGCATTTT. Its protein is CASSPWRTGQPQHF.

V gene TRBV5-8 combines with J gene TRBJ2-1; TRBD1 aligns across 12 bases. CDR1 is SGHTS and CDR2 is YDEGEE in the germline V gene. The CDR3 consists of 13 residues. The J segment lost 7 bases and the V segment lost 10 bases, leaving 6 bases of the junction unmatched. CDR3 bases: TGTGCCTTACGGGACAGGGGGCGGAATGAGCAGTTCTTC. Its protein product is CALRDRGRNEQFF.

The V and J genes are TRBV11-2 and TRBJ2-5; 8 bases agree with TRBD1. The CDR3 spans 13 residues. The V gene end was trimmed by 4 bases and the J gene end by 7 bases; junction bases not matched to a gene: 5. The germline V gene encodes CDR1 SGHAT and CDR2 FQNNGV. In DNA form, the CDR3 reads TGTGCCAGCAGCTACGGACAGGGAAGGACCCAGTACTTC. This gives the protein CASSYGQGRTQYF.

The chain combines TRBV2 with TRBJ2-5; D is ambiguous. Deletions cut 7 bases from V and 1 base from J, with 13 bases between. The CDR3 sequence is 14 residues long. Germline assignment: CDR1 SNHLY and CDR2 FYNNEI. The CDR3 loop reads CASTALGGQETQYF. The CDR3 DNA follows: TGTGCCAGCACCGCGCTTGGCGGCCAAGAGACCCAGTACTTC.

The rearrangement joins TRBV7-8 to TRBJ2-5, with D possibly TRBD2 on 7 matching bases. Between the trimmed V and J ends, which lost 5 bases and 0 bases, there was a span of 25 bases. The CDR3 sequence is 19 residues long. Germline CDR1 and CDR2: SGHVS and FQNEAQ. The CDR3 region is CASSALGGRGSSHQETQYF. The CDR3 coding sequence is TGTGCCAGCAGCGCCCTGGGGGGGCGGGGCTCCTCACACCAAGAGACCCAGTACTTC.

This clone was counted a single time. The V gene is TRBV5-6, the J gene TRBJ1-1; D unresolved. The CDR3 consists of 14 residues. In germline, CDR1 is SGHDT, CDR2 YYEEEE. V dropped 2 bases and J dropped 1 base, with 9 bases sitting between them. The CDR3 DNA is TGTGCCAGCAGCTTCGATAGAGAGAACACTGAAGCTTTCTTT. Protein: CASSFDRENTEAFF.

The rearrangement uses TRBV27 and TRBJ2-7; D tentatively reads TRBD1 or TRBD2 (5 bases each). The CDR3 runs to 15 residues. Trimming took off 6 bases at V and 2 bases at J, with 17 bases between the two ends. Germline V gene sequence: CDR1 MNHEY, CDR2 SMNVEV (reference sequence). CDR3 DNA: TGTGCCAGCAGCTCCGCCGGGGCAGGCACCTACGAGCAGTACTTC. Encoded protein: CASSSAGAGTYEQYF.